This is a list of T cell receptor beta chains from one sample in a study of identical twins. In TCRdb, the 5' RACE reads were re-called with MiXCR into one record per CDR3 protein. The profile shows approximately 1.8 million distinct CDR3 sequences, around 29% of them singletons. Sequenced: cord blood. All receptors derive from a newborn girl in good health. CDR3s include the opening cysteine and the closing phenylalanine or tryptophan. Fields, in order: J gene, clone size, D gene, V gene, CDR3 DNA, CDR3 protein. A D gene is named only where the DNA matches it firmly. Size values are once, few and many counts, or a class for expanded clones, and some rows have none.

TRBJ2-3 | few | - | TRBV20-1 | TGCAGTGCCCAAGCGGCTAGCACAGATACGCAGTATTTT | CSAQAASTDTQYF
TRBJ2-2 | - | - | TRBV2 | TGTGCCAGCAGTGTGGTGGCTCCTTCATGGGGCGGGGAGCTGTTTTTT | CASSVVAPSWGGELFF
TRBJ2-5 | few | TRBD1 | TRBV13 | TGTGCCAGCAGCCGTAGGACAGGGGCGAGGGAGACCCAGTACTTC | CASSRRTGARETQYF
TRBJ1-2 | - | - | TRBV7-9 | TGTGCCAGCAGCCCTGGACCCAGGCTGGATTATGGCTACACCTTC | CASSPGPRLDYGYTF
TRBJ2-3 | - | - | TRBV18 | TGTGCCAGCTCACCCCCGAATATGAATACGCAGTATTTT | CASSPPNMNTQYF
TRBJ2-7 | - | TRBD2 | TRBV7-9 | TGTGCCAGCAGCGATCTTACTAGCGGGAGTCTACCCCATATAAACTACGAGCAGTACTTC | CASSDLTSGSLPHINYEQYF
TRBJ2-1 | few | - | TRBV2 | TGTGCCAGCAGTGAATATGCTGCGGACGAGCAGTTCTTC | CASSEYAADEQFF
TRBJ1-4 | - | - | TRBV29-1 | TGCAGCGGCCAGGGGCCGAATGAAAAACTGTTTTTT | CSGQGPNEKLFF
TRBJ2-7 | - | - | TRBV10-3 | TGTGCCCCAAGGGTCTGCAGCTCCTACAATGAGCAGTACTTC | CAPRVCSSYNEQYF
TRBJ2-7 | many | TRBD1 | TRBV5-1 | TGTGCCAGCAGTTTAGGGACAGGGTACGAGCAGTACTTC | CASSLGTGYEQYF
TRBJ1-5 | - | - | TRBV7-9 | TGTGCCAGCAGCTTAGCCTCCGACAGTAGCAATCAGCCCCAGCATTTT | CASSLASDSSNQPQHF
TRBJ2-5 | few | TRBD1 | TRBV12-3/TRBV12-4 | TGTGCCAGCAGTTTTTCAGGGACAGAACTCCAAGAGACCCAGTACTTC | CASSFSGTELQETQYF
TRBJ1-5 | once | TRBD1 | TRBV6-1 | TGTGCCAGCATTTCCGGGACAGGGGTCAAGGGGCAGCCCCAGCATTTT | CASISGTGVKGQPQHF
TRBJ1-2 | few | - | TRBV3-1 | TGTGCCAGCAGCCAAGATTTCTATGGCTACACCTTC | CASSQDFYGYTF
TRBJ2-1 | - | TRBD2 | TRBV19 | TGTGCCAGTATCGGGAGGGGACGGGCCTACAATGAGCAGTTCTTC | CASIGRGRAYNEQFF
TRBJ2-4 | - | TRBD1 | TRBV9 | TGTGCCAGCAGCGTAGCAGGGGGCAAAAACACTCAGTACTTC | CASSVAGGKNTQYF
TRBJ1-6 | few | TRBD1 | TRBV3-1 | TGTGCCAGCAGCCAGAGCCGAGGGGGCTGGAATTCACCCCTCCACTTT | CASSQSRGGWNSPLHF
TRBJ2-5 | - | TRBD1 | TRBV9 | TGTGCCAGCAGCCTTGAGACAGGGGGGGAGACCCAGTACTTC | CASSLETGGETQYF
TRBJ1-2 | many | TRBD1 | TRBV4-2 | TGTGCCAGCAGCCAAGTGGCAGGGGGGAGCTATGGCTACACCTTC | CASSQVAGGSYGYTF
TRBJ1-6 | - | - | TRBV11-3 | TGTGCCAGCGGCTCCGGGGCTAATTCACCCCTCCACTTT | CASGSGANSPLHF
TRBJ2-1 | - | - | TRBV2 | TGTGCCAATCAGCCCGGGGATGAGCAGTTCTTC | CANQPGDEQFF
TRBJ2-3 | - | TRBD2 | TRBV28 | TGTGCCAGCACGACAGGGGGTTGGGGACTAGCGGATACTGGGACAGATACGCAGTATTTT | CASTTGGWGLADTGTDTQYF
TRBJ1-2 | many | TRBD1 | TRBV6-1 | TGTGCCAGCAGTGCCGGGACAGGGAACTATGGCTACACCTTC | CASSAGTGNYGYTF
TRBJ2-7 | many | - | TRBV5-1 | TGCGCCAGCAGCTTGGGGGCTCCAAACGAGCAGTACTTC | CASSLGAPNEQYF
TRBJ1-5 | few | - | TRBV28 | TGTGCCACCCGAATGAGCAATCAGCCCCAGCATTTT | CATRMSNQPQHF
TRBJ1-5 | - | TRBD1 | TRBV20-1 | TGCAGTGCCACCCGGGACAGGGGACTTAGCAATCAGCCCCAGCATTTT | CSATRDRGLSNQPQHF
TRBJ2-2 | - | TRBD2 | TRBV10-3 | TGTGCCATCGGGACTAGCGGGAACACCGGGGAGCTGTTTTTT | CAIGTSGNTGELFF
TRBJ2-6 | - | - | TRBV21-1 | TGTGCCAGTAGCAGACAAATGGACAGCTCTGGGGCCAACGTCCTGACTTTC | CASSRQMDSSGANVLTF